This entry describes one T cell receptor beta chain. Researchers used template switching to add UMIs featuring a 6-nucleotide sample barcode. Each of TCRalpha and TCRbeta cDNA went through two nested PCRs, lasting about 15 and 9 cycles. One entry per CDR3 protein, without DNA, is what TCRdb gives after re-calling the 5' RACE reads. Recorded here are over 200,000 distinct CDR3 sequences; the top ten clones represent 1.5% to 2%. These data originate in a study of monozygotic twins with inflammatory bowel disease. Germline loops: CDR1 MNHNS, CDR2 SASEGT. This CDR3 is built from 16 residues. The source of this sequence is a human donor with ulcerative colitis or Crohn's disease, or a healthy co-twin of an affected twin (not recorded which). Input material: blood. This chain links TRBV6-1 with TRBJ2-2; TCRdb returns TRBD1, unconfirmable since there is no DNA. The CDR3 reads CASSPRDGADAGELFF.